These 16 T cell receptor beta chains were sequenced from one sample in a study of tissue T cells after allogeneic stem cell transplantation. Data came from immunoSEQ multiplex PCR; TCRdb stores just in-frame clones and leaves some out. The sample holds 4,800 or so clones, roughly half seen once. The time point here: mouse harvest day 7 after allogeneic transplant. Tail vein injection delivered 10^7 T-cell-depleted bone marrow cells and 10^6 splenic CD5+ T cells. The material sequenced was gut tissue. The receptor set was obtained from a female BALB/c mouse given C57BL/6 T cells with graft-versus-host disease after an allogeneic hematopoietic cell transplant.

Of note for this clone: Each gene name is a mouse one. The DNA ends 1 residue before the CDR3 does, and the rest of the CDR3 is filled in from the germline J gene. This sequence joins TRBV26 and TRBJ1-1; D gene uncertain. The V gene's germline CDR1 is KGHPV and CDR2 FQNQEV (reference sequence). Trimming took 4 bases from V and 0 from J, leaving 6 bases between them. This CDR3 spans 13 amino acids. The CDR3 sequence: CASSQDSNTEVFF. CDR3 bases read: TGTGCCAGCAGTCAAGACTCAAACACAGAAGTCTTC. The complete variable domain, with remaining parts taken from reference TRBV26 and TRBJ1-1, reads NSKVIQTPRYLVKGQGQKAKMRCIPEKGHPVVFWYQQNKNNEFKFLINFQNQEVLQQIDMTEKRFSAECPSNSPCSLEIQSSEAGDSALYLCASSQDSNTEVFFGKGTRLTVV.

On this clone: Germline and genes: mouse. Coverage ceases 1 residue before the CDR3 finishes, and the germline J gene fills in the end. The J gene is TRBJ2-1, the V gene TRBV3; 10 positions match TRBD2. Germline assignment: CDR1 SNHLY and CDR2 FYNGKV (reference sequence). V shed 5 bases and J 7 bases; nucleotides not matched to a gene: 8. The CDR3 is 15 amino acids. The CDR3 sequence: CASSPRLGGTAEQFF. The part of the CDR3 DNA that was read is TGTGCCAGCAGCCCCAGACTGGGGGGAACGGCTGAGCAGTTC.

This clone was picked up a small number of times. Gene names and germline match the mouse. Read sequence stops 1 residue before the CDR3 end, and the germline J gene provides the missing end. The chain employs TRBV26 and TRBJ1-4; TRBD1 is a possible D gene (6 bases). Deletions cut 6 bases from V and 0 bases from J, with 11 bases between. Germline V gives CDR1 KGHPV, CDR2 FQNQEV (reference sequence). The CDR3 spans 15 residues. CDR3 residues: CASSPGQFSNERLFF. The CDR3 DNA, read in part, is TGTGCCAGCAGCCCGGGACAATTTTCCAACGAAAGATTATTT.

This clone is large. The genes and germline here are from mouse. Read coverage stops 1 residue before the CDR3 terminus; the germline J gene supplies the remainder. V gene TRBV1 combines with J gene TRBJ1-1; perhaps TRBD1 as D (6 bases). The CDR3 covers 15 residues. The V gene lost 1 base and the J gene lost 1 base, with 10 bases spanning the gap. The germline V gene has CDR1 NSQYPW and CDR2 LRSPGD (reference sequence). The CDR3 sequence is CTCSAGSRGNTEVFF. CDR3 bases read: TGCACCTGCAGTGCAGGCTCCAGGGGGAACACAGAAGTCTTC. Combining the CDR3 with reference TRBV1 and TRBJ1-1 gives the whole variable domain VTLLEQNPRWRLVPRGQAVNLRCILKNSQYPWMSWYQQDLQKQLQWLFTLRSPGDKEVKSLPGADYLATRVTDTELRLQVANMSQGRTLYCTCSAGSRGNTEVFFGKGTRLTVV.

To note about this clone: Gene labels here are mouse ones. The read ends 1 residue early relative to the CDR3; the germline J gene fills the gap. This sequence joins TRBV16 and TRBJ2-2; D possibly matches TRBD1 or TRBD2 (5 bases each). V lost 0 bases and J 4 bases, leaving 6 bases between the germline ends. Germline loops: CDR1 SGHSA, CDR2 FRNQAP. The CDR3 contains 14 residues. CDR3 DNA (partial): TGTGCAAGCAGCTTAGAAGGGGCCACCGGGCAGCTCTAC. It yields the protein CASSLEGATGQLY. The entire CDR3 reads CASSLEGATGQLYF. The full variable domain, in which reference TRBV16 and TRBJ2-2 provide the parts outside the CDR3, is NAGVIQTPRHKVTGKGQEATLWCEPISGHSAVFWYRQTIVQGLEFLTYFRNQAPIDDSGMPKERFSAQMPNQSHSTLKIQSTQPQDSAVYLCASSLEGATGQLYFGEGSKLTVL.

Turning to this clone: Gene names and germline match the mouse. The read ends 1 residue before the CDR3 terminus; that terminus is restored from the germline J gene. The V gene is TRBV19, the J gene TRBJ2-5; 14 bases fit TRBD2. Germline CDR1 FNHDT, CDR2 SITEND (reference sequence). The CDR3 has 16 amino acids. V was pared by 3 bases and J by 2 bases, with 2 bases of the junction left unmatched. CDR3 DNA, as far as it was read: TGTGCCAGCAGTAGGGACTGGGGGGGCGCCCAAGACACCCAGTAC. Protein sequence: CASSRDWGGAQDTQY. The full CDR3 reads CASSRDWGGAQDTQYF.

Notes on this clone: The genes are named according to mouse. The CDR3 end lies 1 residue beyond the end of the read and is filled in from the germline J gene. The chain employs TRBV16 and TRBJ2-3; 7 bases fit TRBD1. This CDR3 comprises 13 residues. Germline V gene data show CDR1 as SGHSA and CDR2 as FRNQAP. The J segment lost 3 bases and the V segment lost 4 bases, leaving 1 base of the junction unmatched. The CDR3 sequence is CASSSTGAETLYF. CDR3 DNA, as far as it was read: TGTGCAAGCAGCTCGACAGGGGCAGAAACGCTGTAT.

This clone appeared a few times. Gene names are mouse gene names. The read stops 1 residue short of the end of the CDR3; the missing end is completed from the germline J gene. The V gene is TRBV26, the J gene TRBJ2-7, with 12 bases aligning to TRBD2. Trimming removed 2 bases from V and 6 bases from J; junction bases left unmatched: 5. In germline, CDR1 is KGHPV, CDR2 FQNQEV (reference sequence). This CDR3 spans 15 amino acids. Incomplete CDR3 DNA: TGTGCCAGCAGTCTGAGACTGGGGGGGCGCTTTGAACAGTAC. Residues: CASSLRLGGRFEQY. The entire CDR3 is CASSLRLGGRFEQYF. Filled out from reference TRBV26 and TRBJ2-7, the complete variable domain reads NSKVIQTPRYLVKGQGQKAKMRCIPEKGHPVVFWYQQNKNNEFKFLINFQNQEVLQQIDMTEKRFSAECPSNSPCSLEIQSSEAGDSALYLCASSLRLGGRFEQYFGPGTRLTVL.

To note about this clone: Gene names denote mouse genes. Coverage ceases 1 residue before the CDR3 finishes, and the germline J gene fills in the end. V usage is TRBV5 and J usage is TRBJ1-6; D may be TRBD1 (5 bases). TRBJ1-6 is classed as an ORF, of uncertain function. The CDR3 consists of 16 residues. V was pared by 3 bases and J by 0 bases, with 9 bases between. Germline assignment: CDR1 LGHNA and CDR2 YNLKQL (reference sequence). CDR3 sequence reads: CASSHHRFSYNSPLYF. CDR3 DNA (partial): TGTGCCAGCAGCCATCACAGGTTTTCCTATAATTCGCCCCTCTAC.

The table lists this clone with a few counts. The gene names here belong to mouse. The read gets to within 1 residue of the CDR3 end, and the germline J gene fills in the rest. V and J are TRBV26 and TRBJ2-4, with TRBD2 matching 8 bases. From germline, CDR1 is KGHPV and CDR2 FQNQEV (reference sequence). Trimming at V came to 2 bases and at J to 0 bases, leaving 1 base not matched to a gene. CDR3 length: 15 amino acids. The sequenced part of the CDR3 DNA is TGTGCCAGCAGTCTGGGACTGGGTAGTCAAAACACCTTGTAC. Amino acids: CASSLGLGSQNTLY. In full, the CDR3 reads CASSLGLGSQNTLYF.

Concerning this clone: Gene names are the mouse ones. From the germline J gene comes the end of the CDR3, since the read stops 1 residue before it. The chain is built from TRBV13-3 and TRBJ2-3; 12 bases agree with TRBD2. V was clipped by 5 bases and J by 6 bases; unmatched bases: 1. The CDR3 runs 13 residues. Germline loops: CDR1 NNHDY, CDR2 SYVADS. CDR3 region: CASRDWGGETLYF. The sequenced part of the CDR3 DNA is TGTGCCAGCAGGGACTGGGGGGGGGAAACGCTGTAT.

This clone has more than one count but fewer than ten. Here the gene names and germline are mouse. The read gets to within 1 residue of the CDR3 end, and the germline J gene fills in the rest. The chain recombines TRBV26 with TRBJ2-4; D is uncertain. Trimming left V 4 bases short and J 1 base short, with 9 bases between. The CDR3 contains 14 residues. Germline V gene sequence: CDR1 KGHPV, CDR2 FQNQEV (reference sequence). Partial CDR3 DNA: TGTGCCAGCAGTCGGGGAGTGGGTCAAAACACCTTGTAC. It encodes CASSRGVGQNTLY. The entire CDR3 protein reads CASSRGVGQNTLYF.

As regards this clone: Genes and germline come from the mouse. The read ends 1 residue early relative to the CDR3; the germline J gene fills the gap. The chain employs TRBV30 and TRBJ2-4; D gene unclear. V was pared by 0 bases and J by 0 bases, with 4 bases between. The CDR3 is 13 amino acids. The germline V gene has CDR1 SQVVS and CDR2 ANEGSEA. The covered CDR3 bases are TGTAGTTCTAGAGAAGTTAGTCAAAACACCTTGTAC. Amino acids: CSSREVSQNTLY. The whole CDR3 sequence reads CSSREVSQNTLYF.

This clone is medium-sized. These gene names are mouse names. The read gets to within 1 residue of the CDR3 end, and the germline J gene fills in the rest. The chain has TRBV16 and TRBJ1-2; no clear D gene. Germline CDR1 and CDR2: SGHSA and FRNQAP. This CDR3 is 14 amino acids long. Between the trimmed V and J ends, which lost 0 bases and 2 bases, there was a span of 7 bases. The CDR3 DNA, read in part, is TGTGCAAGCAGCTTAGATCGACATAACTCCGACTACACC. Protein: CASSLDRHNSDYT. The entire CDR3 sequence reads CASSLDRHNSDYTF.

This clone was recorded a few times. Mouse gene names apply. The read stops 1 residue short of the end of the CDR3; the missing end is completed from the germline J gene. This chain connects TRBV26 to TRBJ2-7; 9 nucleotides agree with TRBD2. The junction had 1 base not matched to a gene; V was cut back by 7 bases and J by 0 bases. The CDR3 runs 13 residues. The germline V gene has CDR1 KGHPV and CDR2 FQNQEV (reference sequence). CDR3: CASTDWGSYEQYF. The part of the CDR3 DNA that was read is TGTGCCAGCACGGACTGGGGCTCCTATGAACAGTAC.

Points on this clone: Genes and germline are mouse. The missing CDR3 end, 1 residue past where the read stops, is filled in from the germline J gene. The chain joins TRBV26 to TRBJ2-4, with 8 bases lining up with TRBD1. The J segment lost 0 bases and the V segment lost 6 bases, leaving 2 bases of the junction unmatched. This CDR3 has 14 amino acids. Germline-derived CDR1 and CDR2 are KGHPV and FQNQEV (reference sequence). Partial CDR3 DNA: TGTGCCAGCAGGGGGGACAGGAGTCAAAACACCTTGTAC. Its protein product is CASRGDRSQNTLY. The entire CDR3 is CASRGDRSQNTLYF.